The T cell receptor (beta chain) under discussion was sequenced for a study of blood T cell repertoires in COVID-19. The CDR3 sequence is 15 residues long. The ends were cut back, 0 bases at V and 0 bases at J, with 8 bases in the middle. Germline values: CDR1 SEHNR, CDR2 FQNEAQ (reference sequence). Assay used: immunoSEQ multiplex PCR; TCRdb lists only in-frame clones, some missing. The sample lists fewer than 350,000 clones, 75% to 95% occurring once. The rearrangement uses TRBV7-9 and TRBJ2-5, with a possible D match to TRBD2 (5 bases). The sequenced sample consisted of peripheral blood. This TCR was recovered from a woman in her 30s with COVID-19, enrolled during active disease. The CDR3 region is CASSLAGEYQETQYF. CDR3 nucleotide sequence: TGTGCCAGCAGCTTAGCGGGAGAGTACCAAGAGACCCAGTACTTC.